The clone carrying this TCR beta chain was seen repeatedly, ten times or more. The record originates from a study of T-cell reconstitution after alpha-beta-depleted transplantation in children. Unique molecular identifiers were used in preparing the TCRbeta library. In TCRdb, the PCR reads were re-called with MiXCR into one record per CDR3 protein. The data contain 400,000 to 550,000 distinct CDR3 sequences, over 9.5% of them singletons. The length of the CDR3 is 12 residues. The V end lost 6 bases, the J end lost 5 bases, and 10 bases lay between the germline ends. Germline V CDR1 and CDR2: SQVTM, ANQGSEA.

This receptor was obtained from a child aged 2-15 years with inherited bone marrow failure, due to receive a stem cell transplant. Material: PBMCs, obtained before TCRalphabeta/CD19-depleted stem cell transplant. V is TRBV29-1 and J is TRBJ2-2, with D unresolved. CDR3 nucleotide sequence: TGCAGCGTCGTCCACTGGACCGGGGAGCTGTTTTTT. This gives the protein CSVVHWTGELFF.